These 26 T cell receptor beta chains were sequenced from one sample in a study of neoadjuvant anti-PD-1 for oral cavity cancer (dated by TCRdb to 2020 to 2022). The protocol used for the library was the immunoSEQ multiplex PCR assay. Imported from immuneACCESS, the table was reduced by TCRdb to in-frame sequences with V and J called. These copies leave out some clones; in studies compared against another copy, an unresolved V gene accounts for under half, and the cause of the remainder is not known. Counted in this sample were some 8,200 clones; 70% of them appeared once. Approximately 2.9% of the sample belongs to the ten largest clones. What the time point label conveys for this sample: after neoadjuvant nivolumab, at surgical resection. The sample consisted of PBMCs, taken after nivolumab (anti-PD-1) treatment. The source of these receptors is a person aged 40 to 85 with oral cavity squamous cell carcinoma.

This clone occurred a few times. CDR3 in amino acids: CASSLGRGLRNQPQHF. In DNA form, the CDR3 reads TGTGCCAGCAGCTTGGGTAGAGGCCTAAGAAATCAGCCCCAGCATTTT. This rearrangement joins TRBV7-9 to TRBJ1-5; no firm D call. The CDR3 has 16 amino acids. V was cut by 3 bases and J by 4 bases, with 16 bases left in between. Germline V lookup: CDR1 SEHNR, CDR2 FQNEAQ (reference sequence).

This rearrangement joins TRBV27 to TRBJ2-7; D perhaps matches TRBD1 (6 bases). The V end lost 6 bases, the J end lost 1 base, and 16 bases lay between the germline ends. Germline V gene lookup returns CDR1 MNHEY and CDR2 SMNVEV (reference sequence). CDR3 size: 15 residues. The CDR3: CASRAGVYGSYEQYF. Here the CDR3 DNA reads TGTGCCAGCAGGGCAGGGGTTTACGGTTCCTACGAGCAGTACTTC.

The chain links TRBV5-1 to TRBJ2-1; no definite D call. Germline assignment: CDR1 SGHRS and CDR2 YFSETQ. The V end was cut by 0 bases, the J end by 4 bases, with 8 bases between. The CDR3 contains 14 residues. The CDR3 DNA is TGCGCCAGCAGCTTGGGGCAGCAATACAATGAGCAGTTCTTC. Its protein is CASSLGQQYNEQFF.

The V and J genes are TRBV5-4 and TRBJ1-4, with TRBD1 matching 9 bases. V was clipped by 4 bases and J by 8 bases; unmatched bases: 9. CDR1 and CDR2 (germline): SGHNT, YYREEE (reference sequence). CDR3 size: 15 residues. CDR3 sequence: CASSAGTGTAEKLFF. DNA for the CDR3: TGTGCCAGCAGCGCAGGGACAGGGACTGCGGAAAAACTGTTTTTT.

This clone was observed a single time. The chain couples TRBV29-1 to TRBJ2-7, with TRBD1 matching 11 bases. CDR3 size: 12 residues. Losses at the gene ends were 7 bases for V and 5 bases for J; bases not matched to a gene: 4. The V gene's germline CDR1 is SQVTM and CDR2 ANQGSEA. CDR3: CSARTGGDEQYF. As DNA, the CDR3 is TGCAGCGCTAGGACAGGGGGCGACGAGCAGTACTTC.

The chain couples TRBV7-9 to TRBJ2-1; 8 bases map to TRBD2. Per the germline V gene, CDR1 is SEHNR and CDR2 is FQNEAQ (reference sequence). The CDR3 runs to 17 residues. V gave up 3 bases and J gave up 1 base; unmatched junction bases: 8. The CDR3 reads CASSLRLAGSSYNEQFF. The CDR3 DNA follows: TGTGCCAGCAGCTTGAGGTTAGCGGGGTCTTCCTACAATGAGCAGTTCTTC. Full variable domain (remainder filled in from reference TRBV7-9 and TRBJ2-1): DTGVSQNPRHKITKRGQNVTFRCDPISEHNRLYWYRQTLGQGPEFLTYFQNEAQLEKSRLLSDRFSAERPKGSFSTLEIQRTEQGDSAMYLCASSLRLAGSSYNEQFFGPGTRLTVL.

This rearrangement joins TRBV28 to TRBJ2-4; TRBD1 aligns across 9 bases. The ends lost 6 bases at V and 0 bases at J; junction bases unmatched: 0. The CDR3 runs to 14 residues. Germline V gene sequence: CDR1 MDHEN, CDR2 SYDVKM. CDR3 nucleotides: TGTGCCAGCAGGGACAGGGGAGCCAAAAACATTCAGTACTTC. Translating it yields CASRDRGAKNIQYF. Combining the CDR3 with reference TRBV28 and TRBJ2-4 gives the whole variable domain DVKVTQSSRYLVKRTGEKVFLECVQDMDHENMFWYRQDPGLGLRLIYFSYDVKMKEKGDIPEGYSVSREKKERFSLILESASTNQTSMYLCASRDRGAKNIQYFGAGTRLSVL.

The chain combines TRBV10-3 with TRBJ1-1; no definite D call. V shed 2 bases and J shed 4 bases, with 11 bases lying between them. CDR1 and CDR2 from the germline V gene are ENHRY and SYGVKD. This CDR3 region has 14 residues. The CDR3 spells CAISEVRESTEAFF. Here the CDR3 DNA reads TGTGCCATCAGTGAGGTGCGGGAGTCCACTGAAGCTTTCTTT.

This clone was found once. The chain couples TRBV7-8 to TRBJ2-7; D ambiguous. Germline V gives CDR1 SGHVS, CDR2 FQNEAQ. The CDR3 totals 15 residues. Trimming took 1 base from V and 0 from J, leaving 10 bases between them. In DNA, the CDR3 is TGTGCCAGCAGCTTAGAAGGCCAGAGCTCCTACGAGCAGTACTTC. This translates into CASSLEGQSSYEQYF.

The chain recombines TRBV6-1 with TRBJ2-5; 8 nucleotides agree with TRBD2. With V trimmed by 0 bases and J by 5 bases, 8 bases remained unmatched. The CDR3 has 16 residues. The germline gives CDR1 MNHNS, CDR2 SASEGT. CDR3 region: CASSEATGGVSETQYF. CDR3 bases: TGTGCCAGCAGTGAAGCGACCGGGGGGGTTTCGGAGACCCAGTACTTC.

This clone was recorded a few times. The CDR3 nucleotides read TGTGCCAGCAGCCAAGAAGAGCGGGTGATCCACGAGCAGTACTTC. It encodes CASSQEERVIHEQYF. V usage is TRBV4-2 and J usage is TRBJ2-7; D perhaps matches TRBD2 (6 bases). The CDR3 is 15 residues long. Germline CDR1 LGHNA, CDR2 YNFKEQ. Trimming removed 0 bases at V and 5 bases at J, with 14 bases between.

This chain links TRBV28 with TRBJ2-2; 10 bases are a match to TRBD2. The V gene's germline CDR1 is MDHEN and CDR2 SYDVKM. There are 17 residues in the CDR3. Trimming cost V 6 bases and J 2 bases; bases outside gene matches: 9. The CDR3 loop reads CASRTPRTSGNTGELFF. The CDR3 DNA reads TGTGCCAGCAGAACCCCCAGGACTAGCGGAAACACCGGGGAGCTGTTTTTT.

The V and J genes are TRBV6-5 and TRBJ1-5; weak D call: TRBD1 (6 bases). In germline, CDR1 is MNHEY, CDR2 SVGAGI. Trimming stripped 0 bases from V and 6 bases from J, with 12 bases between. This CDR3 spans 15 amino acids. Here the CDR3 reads CASSYSGGGGQPQHF. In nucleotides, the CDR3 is TGTGCCAGCAGTTACTCAGGCGGGGGCGGTCAGCCCCAGCATTTT.

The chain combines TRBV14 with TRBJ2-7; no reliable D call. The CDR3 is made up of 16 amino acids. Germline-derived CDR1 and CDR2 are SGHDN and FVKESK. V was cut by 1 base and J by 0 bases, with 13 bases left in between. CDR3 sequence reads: CASSQVSWAVSYEQYF. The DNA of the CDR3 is TGTGCCAGCAGCCAAGTTTCCTGGGCAGTCTCCTACGAGCAGTACTTC.

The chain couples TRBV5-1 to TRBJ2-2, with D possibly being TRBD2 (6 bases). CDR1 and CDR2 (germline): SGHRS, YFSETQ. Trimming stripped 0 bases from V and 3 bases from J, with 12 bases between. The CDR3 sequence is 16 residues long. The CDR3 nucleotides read TGCGCCAGCAGCTTGGTGAGGGTAGCGGACACCGGGGAGCTGTTTTTT. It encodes CASSLVRVADTGELFF.

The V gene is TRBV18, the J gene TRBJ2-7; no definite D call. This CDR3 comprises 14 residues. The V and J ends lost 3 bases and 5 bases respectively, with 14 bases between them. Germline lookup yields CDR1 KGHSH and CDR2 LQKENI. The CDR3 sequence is CASSPRPGGNEQYF. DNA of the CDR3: TGTGCCAGCTCACCCCGACCTGGTGGTAACGAGCAGTACTTC. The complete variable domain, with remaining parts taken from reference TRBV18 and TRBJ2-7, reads NAGVMQNPRHLVRRRGQEARLRCSPMKGHSHVYWYRQLPEEGLKFMVYLQKENIIDESGMPKERFSAEFPKEGPSILRIQQVVRGDSAAYFCASSPRPGGNEQYFGPGTRLTVT.

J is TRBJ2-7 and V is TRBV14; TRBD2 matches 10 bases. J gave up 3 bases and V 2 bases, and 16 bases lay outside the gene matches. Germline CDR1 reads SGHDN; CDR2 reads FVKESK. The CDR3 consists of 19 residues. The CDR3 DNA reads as TGTGCCAGCAGCCAAAGTGGGTTAGCGGGGGGCCCCTTGAGCTACGAGCAGTACTTC. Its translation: CASSQSGLAGGPLSYEQYF.

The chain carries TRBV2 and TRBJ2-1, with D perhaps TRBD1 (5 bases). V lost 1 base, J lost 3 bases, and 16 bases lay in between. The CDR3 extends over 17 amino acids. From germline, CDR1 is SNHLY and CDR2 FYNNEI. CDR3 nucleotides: TGTGCCAGCAGTGAAGGCCAGGGATCCCCTGTCTACAATGAGCAGTTCTTC. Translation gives CASSEGQGSPVYNEQFF.

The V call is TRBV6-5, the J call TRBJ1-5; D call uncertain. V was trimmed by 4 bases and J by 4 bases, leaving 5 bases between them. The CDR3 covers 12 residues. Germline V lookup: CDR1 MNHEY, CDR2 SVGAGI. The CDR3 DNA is TGTGCCAGCAGTTTCTCTAATCAGCCCCAGCATTTT. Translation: CASSFSNQPQHF.

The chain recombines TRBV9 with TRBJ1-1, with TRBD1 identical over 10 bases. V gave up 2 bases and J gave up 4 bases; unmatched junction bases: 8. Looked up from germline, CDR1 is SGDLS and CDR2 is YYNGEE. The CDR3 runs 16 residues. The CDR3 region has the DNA TGTGCCAGCAGCGTCTCGGGACAGGGGTCGGCCACTGAAGCTTTCTTT. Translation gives CASSVSGQGSATEAFF.

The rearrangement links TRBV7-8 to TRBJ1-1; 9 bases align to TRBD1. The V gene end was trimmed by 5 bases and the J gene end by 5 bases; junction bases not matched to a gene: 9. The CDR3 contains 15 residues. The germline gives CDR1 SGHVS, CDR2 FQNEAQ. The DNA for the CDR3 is TGTGCCAGCAGCGCCGTTGGGACAGGGCGAACTGAAGCTTTCTTT. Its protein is CASSAVGTGRTEAFF.

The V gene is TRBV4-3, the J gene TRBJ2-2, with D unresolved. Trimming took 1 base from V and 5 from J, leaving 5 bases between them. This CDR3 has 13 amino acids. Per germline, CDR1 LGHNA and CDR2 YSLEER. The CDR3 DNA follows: TGCGCCAGCAGCCAAGTACTTACCGGGGAGCTGTTTTTT. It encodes CASSQVLTGELFF.

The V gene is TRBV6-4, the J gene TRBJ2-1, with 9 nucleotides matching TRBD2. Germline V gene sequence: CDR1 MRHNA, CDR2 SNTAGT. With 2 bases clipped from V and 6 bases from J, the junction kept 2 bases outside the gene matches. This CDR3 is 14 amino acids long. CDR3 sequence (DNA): TGTGCCAGCAGTGACGGCGGGGGGGCCAATGAGCAGTTCTTC. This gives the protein CASSDGGGANEQFF.

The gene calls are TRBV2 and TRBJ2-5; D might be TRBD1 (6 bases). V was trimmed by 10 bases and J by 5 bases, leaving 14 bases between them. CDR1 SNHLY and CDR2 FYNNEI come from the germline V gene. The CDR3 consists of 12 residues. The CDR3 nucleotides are TGTGCCATCAGGGGTTCCGGGGAGACCCAGTACTTC. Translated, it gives CAIRGSGETQYF.

CDR3 residues: CATAESNTGELFF. The CDR3 nucleotides read TGTGCCACCGCCGAGTCGAACACCGGGGAGCTGTTTTTT. The J gene is TRBJ2-2, the V gene TRBV19; no reliable D call. The CDR3 has 13 amino acids. In germline, CDR1 is LNHDA, CDR2 SQIVND (reference sequence). With 10 bases removed from V and 0 bases from J, the gap between germline ends came to 9 bases.

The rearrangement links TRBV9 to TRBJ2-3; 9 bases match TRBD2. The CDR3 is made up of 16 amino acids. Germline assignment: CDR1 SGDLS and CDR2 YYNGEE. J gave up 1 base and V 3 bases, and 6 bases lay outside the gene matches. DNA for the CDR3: TGTGCCAGCAGCGCCCAGACTAGCGGCCGCACAGATACGCAGTATTTT. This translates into CASSAQTSGRTDTQYF.